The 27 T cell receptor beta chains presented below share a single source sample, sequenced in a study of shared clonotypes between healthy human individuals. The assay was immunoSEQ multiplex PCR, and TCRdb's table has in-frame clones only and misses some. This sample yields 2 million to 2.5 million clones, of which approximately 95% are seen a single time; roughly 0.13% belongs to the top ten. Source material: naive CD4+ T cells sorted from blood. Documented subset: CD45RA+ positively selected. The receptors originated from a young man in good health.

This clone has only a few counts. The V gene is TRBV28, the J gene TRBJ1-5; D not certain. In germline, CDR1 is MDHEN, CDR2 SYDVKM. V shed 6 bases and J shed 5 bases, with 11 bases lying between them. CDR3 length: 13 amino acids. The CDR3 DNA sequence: TGTGCCAGCAGCTCCCCCTCGCATCAGCCCCAGCATTTT. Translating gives CASSSPSHQPQHF.

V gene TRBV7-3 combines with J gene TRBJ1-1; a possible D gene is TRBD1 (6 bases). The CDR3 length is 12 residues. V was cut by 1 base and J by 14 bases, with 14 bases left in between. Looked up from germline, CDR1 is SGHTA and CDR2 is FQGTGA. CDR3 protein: CASSLNSGVVFF. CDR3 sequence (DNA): TGTGCCAGCAGCTTAAATTCAGGGGTCGTGTTCTTT.

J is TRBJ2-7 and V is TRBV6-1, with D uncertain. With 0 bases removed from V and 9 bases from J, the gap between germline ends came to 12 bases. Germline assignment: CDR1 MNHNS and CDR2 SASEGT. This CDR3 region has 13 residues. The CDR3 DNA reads TGTGCCAGCAGTGAAGCGCTGAGACGTGTGCAGTACTTC. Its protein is CASSEALRRVQYF.

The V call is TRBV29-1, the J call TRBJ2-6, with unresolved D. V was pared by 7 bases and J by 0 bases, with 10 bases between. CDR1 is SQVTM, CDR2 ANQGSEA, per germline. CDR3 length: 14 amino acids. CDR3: CSAVVPSGANVLTF. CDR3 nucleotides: TGCAGCGCGGTAGTCCCCTCTGGGGCCAACGTCCTGACTTTC.

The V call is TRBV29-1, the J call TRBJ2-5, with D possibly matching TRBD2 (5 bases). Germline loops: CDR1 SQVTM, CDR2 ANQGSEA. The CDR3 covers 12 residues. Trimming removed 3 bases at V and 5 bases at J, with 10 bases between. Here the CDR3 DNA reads TGCAGCGTTGAGGCCGGGAAGGAGACCCAGTACTTC. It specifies CSVEAGKETQYF.

The CDR3 region is CASSLPDGEKLFF. The DNA of the CDR3 is TGCGCCAGCAGCCTCCCCGACGGGGAAAAACTGTTTTTT. The V call is TRBV5-1, the J call TRBJ1-4; D unclear. Germline lookup yields CDR1 SGHRS and CDR2 YFSETQ. The CDR3 extends over 13 amino acids. Trimming removed 4 bases at V and 8 bases at J, with 12 bases between.

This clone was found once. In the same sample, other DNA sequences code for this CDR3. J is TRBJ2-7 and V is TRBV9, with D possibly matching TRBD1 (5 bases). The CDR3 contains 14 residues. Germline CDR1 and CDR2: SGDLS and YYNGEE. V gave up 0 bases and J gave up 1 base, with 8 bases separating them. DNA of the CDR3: TGTGCCAGCAGCGTAGATCCAGGGTCCTACGAGCAGTACTTC. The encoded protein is CASSVDPGSYEQYF.

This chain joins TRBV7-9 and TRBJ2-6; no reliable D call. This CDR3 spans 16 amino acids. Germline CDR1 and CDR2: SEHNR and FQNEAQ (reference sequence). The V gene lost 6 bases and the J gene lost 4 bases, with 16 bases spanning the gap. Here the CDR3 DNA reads TGTGCCAGCAGAAAAACAGCCTCGTCAGGGGCCAACGTCCTGACTTTC. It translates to CASRKTASSGANVLTF.

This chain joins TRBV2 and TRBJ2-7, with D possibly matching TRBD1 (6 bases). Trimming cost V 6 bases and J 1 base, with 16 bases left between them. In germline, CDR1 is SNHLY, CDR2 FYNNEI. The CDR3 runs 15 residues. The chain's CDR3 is CASRPDSLRSYEQYF. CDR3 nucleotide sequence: TGTGCCAGCAGGCCGGACAGTTTGCGATCCTACGAGCAGTACTTC. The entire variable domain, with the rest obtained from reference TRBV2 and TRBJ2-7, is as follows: EPEVTQTPSHQVTQMGQEVILRCVPISNHLYFYWYRQILGQKVEFLVSFYNNEISEKSEIFDDQFSVERPDGSNFTLKIRSTKLEDSAMYFCASRPDSLRSYEQYFGPGTRLTVT.

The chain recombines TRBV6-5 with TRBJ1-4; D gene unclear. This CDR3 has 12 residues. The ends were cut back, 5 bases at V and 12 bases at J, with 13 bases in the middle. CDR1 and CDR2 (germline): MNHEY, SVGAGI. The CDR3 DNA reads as TGTGCCAGCAGTCAAGCATCCGGACAACTGTTTTTT. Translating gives CASSQASGQLFF.

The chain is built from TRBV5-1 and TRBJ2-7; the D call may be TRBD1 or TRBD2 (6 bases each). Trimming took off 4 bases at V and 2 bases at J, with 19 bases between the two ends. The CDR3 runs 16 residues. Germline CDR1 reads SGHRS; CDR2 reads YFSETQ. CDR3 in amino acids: CASSTPPGAGAYEQYF. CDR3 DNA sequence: TGCGCCAGCAGCACGCCCCCGGGGGCAGGGGCCTACGAGCAGTACTTC. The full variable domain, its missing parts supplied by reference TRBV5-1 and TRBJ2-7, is KAGVTQTPRYLIKTRGQQVTLSCSPISGHRSVSWYQQTPGQGLQFLFEYFSETQRNKGNFPGRFSGRQFSNSRSEMNVSTLELGDSALYLCASSTPPGAGAYEQYFGPGTRLTVT.

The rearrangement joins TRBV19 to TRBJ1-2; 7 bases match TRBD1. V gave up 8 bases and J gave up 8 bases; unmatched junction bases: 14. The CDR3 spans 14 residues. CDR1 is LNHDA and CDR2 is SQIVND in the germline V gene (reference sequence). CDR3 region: CASWNPGQTLGYTF. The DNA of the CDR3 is TGTGCCAGTTGGAACCCGGGACAGACTCTCGGCTACACCTTC.

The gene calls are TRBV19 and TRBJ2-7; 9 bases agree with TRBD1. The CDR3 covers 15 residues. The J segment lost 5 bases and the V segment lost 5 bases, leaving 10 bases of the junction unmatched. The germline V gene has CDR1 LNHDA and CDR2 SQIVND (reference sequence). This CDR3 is CASSGTGTGYHEQYF. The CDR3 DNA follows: TGTGCCAGTAGTGGTACCGGGACAGGGTACCACGAGCAGTACTTC.

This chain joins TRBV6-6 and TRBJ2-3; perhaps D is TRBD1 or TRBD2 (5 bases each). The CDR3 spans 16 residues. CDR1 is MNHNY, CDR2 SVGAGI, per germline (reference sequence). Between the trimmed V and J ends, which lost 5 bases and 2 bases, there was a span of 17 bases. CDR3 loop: CASSREPGRVTDTQYF. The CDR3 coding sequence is TGTGCCAGCAGTAGGGAACCGGGACGGGTCACAGATACGCAGTATTTT.

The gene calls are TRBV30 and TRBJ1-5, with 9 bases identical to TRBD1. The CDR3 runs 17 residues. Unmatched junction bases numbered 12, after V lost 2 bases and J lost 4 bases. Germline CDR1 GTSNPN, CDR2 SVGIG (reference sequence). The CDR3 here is CAWSRNSGTGWNQPQHF. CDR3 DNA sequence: TGTGCCTGGAGTCGAAATTCCGGGACAGGGTGGAATCAGCCCCAGCATTTT.

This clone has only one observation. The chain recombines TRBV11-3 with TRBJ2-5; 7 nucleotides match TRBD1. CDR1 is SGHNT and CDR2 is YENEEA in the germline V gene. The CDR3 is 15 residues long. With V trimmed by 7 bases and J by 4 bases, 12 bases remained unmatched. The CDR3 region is CASNQPSTGPETQYF. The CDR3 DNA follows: TGTGCCAGCAACCAACCCTCGACAGGGCCAGAGACCCAGTACTTC.

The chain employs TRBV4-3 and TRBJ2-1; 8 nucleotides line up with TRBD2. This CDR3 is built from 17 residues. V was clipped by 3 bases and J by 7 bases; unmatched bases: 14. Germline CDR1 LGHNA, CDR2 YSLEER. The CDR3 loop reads CASSHRPGLDEANEQFF. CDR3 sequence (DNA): TGCGCCAGCAGCCATCGACCGGGACTAGATGAAGCTAATGAGCAGTTCTTC.

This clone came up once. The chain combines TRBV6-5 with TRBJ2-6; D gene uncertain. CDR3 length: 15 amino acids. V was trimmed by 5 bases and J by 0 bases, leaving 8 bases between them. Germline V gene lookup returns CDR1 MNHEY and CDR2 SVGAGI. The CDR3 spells CASSLSFSGANVLTF. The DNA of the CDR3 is TGTGCCAGCAGTCTGAGCTTCTCTGGGGCCAACGTCCTGACTTTC.

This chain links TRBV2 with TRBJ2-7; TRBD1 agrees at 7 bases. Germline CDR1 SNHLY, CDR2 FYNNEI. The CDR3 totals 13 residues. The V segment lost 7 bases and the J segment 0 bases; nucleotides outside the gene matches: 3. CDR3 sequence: CASIRDSSYEQYF. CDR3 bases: TGTGCCAGCATCCGGGACAGCTCCTACGAGCAGTACTTC.

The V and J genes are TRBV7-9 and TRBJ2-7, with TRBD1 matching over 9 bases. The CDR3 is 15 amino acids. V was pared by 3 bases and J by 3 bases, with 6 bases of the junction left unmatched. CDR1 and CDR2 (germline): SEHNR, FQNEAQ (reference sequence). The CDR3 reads CASSFFGTGNYEQYF. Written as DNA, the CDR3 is TGTGCCAGCAGCTTCTTCGGGACAGGGAACTACGAGCAGTACTTC. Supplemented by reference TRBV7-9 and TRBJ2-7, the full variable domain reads DTGVSQNPRHKITKRGQNVTFRCDPISEHNRLYWYRQTLGQGPEFLTYFQNEAQLEKSRLLSDRFSAERPKGSFSTLEIQRTEQGDSAMYLCASSFFGTGNYEQYFGPGTRLTVT.

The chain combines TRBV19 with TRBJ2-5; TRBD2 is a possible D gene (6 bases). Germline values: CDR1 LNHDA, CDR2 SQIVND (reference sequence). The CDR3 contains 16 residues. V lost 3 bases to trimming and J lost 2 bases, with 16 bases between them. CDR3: CASSIGLGEAQETQYF. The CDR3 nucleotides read TGTGCCAGTAGTATTGGTCTGGGGGAGGCACAAGAGACCCAGTACTTC.

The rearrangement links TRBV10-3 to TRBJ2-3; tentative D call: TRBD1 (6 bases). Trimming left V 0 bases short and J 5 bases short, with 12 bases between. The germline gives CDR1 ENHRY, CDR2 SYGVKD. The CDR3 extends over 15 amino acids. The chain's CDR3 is CAISESTGRIDTQYF. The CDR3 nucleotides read TGTGCCATCAGTGAGTCGACAGGCCGGATAGATACGCAGTATTTT.

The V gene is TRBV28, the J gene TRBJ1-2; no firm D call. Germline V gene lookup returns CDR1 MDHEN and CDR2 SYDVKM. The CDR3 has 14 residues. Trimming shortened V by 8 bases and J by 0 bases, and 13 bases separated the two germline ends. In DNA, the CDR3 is TGTGCCAGCGTAAGGCAAGTCCCTAACTATGGCTACACCTTC. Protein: CASVRQVPNYGYTF.

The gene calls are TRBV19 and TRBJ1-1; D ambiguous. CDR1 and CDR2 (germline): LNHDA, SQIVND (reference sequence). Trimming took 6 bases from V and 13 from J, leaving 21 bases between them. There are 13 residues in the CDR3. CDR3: CASRSWAESGYFF. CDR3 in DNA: TGTGCCAGTAGGTCCTGGGCCGAATCAGGCTATTTCTTT.

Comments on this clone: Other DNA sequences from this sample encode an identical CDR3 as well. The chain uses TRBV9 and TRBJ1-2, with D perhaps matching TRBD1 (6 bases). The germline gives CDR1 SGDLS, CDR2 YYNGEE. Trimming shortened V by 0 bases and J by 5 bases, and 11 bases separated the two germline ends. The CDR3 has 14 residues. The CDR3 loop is CASSVDGRGYGYTF. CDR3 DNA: TGTGCCAGCAGCGTAGATGGCAGGGGTTATGGCTACACCTTC.

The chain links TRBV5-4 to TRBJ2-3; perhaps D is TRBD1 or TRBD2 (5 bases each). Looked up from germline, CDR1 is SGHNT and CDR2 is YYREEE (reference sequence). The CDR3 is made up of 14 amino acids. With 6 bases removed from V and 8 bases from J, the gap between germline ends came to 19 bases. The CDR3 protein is CASNRDGYRVTQYF. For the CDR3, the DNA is TGTGCCAGCAACCGGGACGGGTATCGAGTTACGCAGTATTTT. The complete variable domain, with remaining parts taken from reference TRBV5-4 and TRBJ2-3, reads ETGVTQSPTHLIKTRGQQVTLRCSSQSGHNTVSWYQQALGQGPQFIFQYYREEENGRGNFPPRFSGLQFPNYSSELNVNALELDDSALYLCASNRDGYRVTQYFGPGTRLTVL.

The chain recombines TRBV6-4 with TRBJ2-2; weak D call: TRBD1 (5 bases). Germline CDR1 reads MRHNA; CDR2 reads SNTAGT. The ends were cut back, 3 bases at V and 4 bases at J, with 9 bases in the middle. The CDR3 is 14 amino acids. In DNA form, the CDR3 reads TGTGCCAGCAGTGAACAGGTGTTCACCGGGGAGCTGTTTTTT. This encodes CASSEQVFTGELFF.